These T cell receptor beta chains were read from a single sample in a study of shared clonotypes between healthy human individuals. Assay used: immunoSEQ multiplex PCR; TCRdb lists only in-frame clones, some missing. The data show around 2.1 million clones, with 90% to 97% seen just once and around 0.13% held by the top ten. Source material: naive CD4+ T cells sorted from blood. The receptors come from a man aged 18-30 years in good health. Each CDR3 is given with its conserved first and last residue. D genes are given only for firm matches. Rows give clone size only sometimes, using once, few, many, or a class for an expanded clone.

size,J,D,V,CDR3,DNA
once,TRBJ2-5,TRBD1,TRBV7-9,CASSKSGQGGLGTQYF,TGTGCCAGCAGCAAAAGTGGACAGGGGGGATTAGGGACCCAGTACTTC
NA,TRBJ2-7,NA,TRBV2,CARATGRNAYEQYF,TGTGCCAGAGCGACGGGTCGAAACGCCTACGAGCAGTACTTC
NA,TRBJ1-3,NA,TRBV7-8,CASSTAGEVYGNTIYF,TGTGCCAGCAGCACAGCGGGGGAGGTTTACGGAAACACCATATATTTT
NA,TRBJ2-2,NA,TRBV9,CASSAPLRWGGVNTGELFF,TGTGCCAGCAGCGCCCCCCTCAGGTGGGGCGGGGTGAACACCGGGGAGCTGTTTTTT
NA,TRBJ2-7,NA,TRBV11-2,CASLRDLQSEGQYF,TGTGCCAGCTTGAGGGACCTGCAATCCGAAGGGCAGTACTTC
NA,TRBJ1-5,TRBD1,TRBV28,CASSLDREFLPQHF,TGTGCCAGCAGCCTTGACAGGGAGTTTCTGCCCCAGCATTTT
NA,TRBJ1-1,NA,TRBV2,CASSGDDTEAFF,TGTGCCAGCAGTGGAGATGACACTGAAGCTTTCTTT
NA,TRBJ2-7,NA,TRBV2,CASSAGLSSYEQYF,TGTGCCAGCAGTGCAGGCCTGAGCTCCTACGAGCAGTACTTC
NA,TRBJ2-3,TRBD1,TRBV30,CAWSGGQGSTDTQYF,TGTGCCTGGAGTGGAGGACAGGGAAGCACAGATACGCAGTATTTT
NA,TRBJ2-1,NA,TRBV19,CASSTHGRVDNEQFF,TGTGCCAGTAGTACCCACGGCAGGGTCGACAATGAGCAGTTCTTC
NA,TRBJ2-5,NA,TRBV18,CASSSTGPGGETQYF,TGTGCCAGCTCCAGCACAGGGCCTGGCGGAGAGACCCAGTACTTC
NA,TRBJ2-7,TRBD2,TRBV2,CASGLGLAASYEQYF,TGTGCCAGCGGACTGGGACTAGCGGCCTCCTACGAGCAGTACTTC
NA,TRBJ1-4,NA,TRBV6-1,CASSEGRAGEKLFF,TGTGCCAGCAGTGAGGGCAGGGCTGGAGAAAAACTGTTTTTT
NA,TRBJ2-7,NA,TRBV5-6,CASSFQDEQYF,TGTGCCAGCAGCTTTCAGGACGAGCAGTACTTC
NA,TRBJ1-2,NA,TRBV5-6,CASSVGSNYGYTF,TGTGCCAGCAGCGTGGGGTCTAACTATGGCTACACCTTC
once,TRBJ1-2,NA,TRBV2,CASSEREGSYGYTF,TGTGCCAGCAGTGAAAGGGAGGGTTCCTATGGCTACACCTTC
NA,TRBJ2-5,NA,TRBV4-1,CASSQDGRSGVQETQYF,TGCGCCAGCAGCCAAGATGGACGTAGCGGAGTTCAAGAGACCCAGTACTTC
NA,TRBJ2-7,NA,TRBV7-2,CASSLESNEQYF,TGTGCCAGCAGCTTAGAGTCCAACGAGCAGTACTTC
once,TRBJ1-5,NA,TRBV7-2,CASSPGASEPQHF,TGTGCCAGCAGCCCGGGAGCCAGCGAGCCCCAGCATTTT
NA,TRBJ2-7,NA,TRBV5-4,CASSLGGTKPSSYEQYF,TGTGCCAGCAGCTTAGGCGGGACGAAACCCAGCTCCTACGAGCAGTACTTC
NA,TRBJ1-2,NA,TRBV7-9,CASSLFAEDGYTF,TGTGCCAGCAGCTTGTTTGCAGAGGATGGCTACACCTTC
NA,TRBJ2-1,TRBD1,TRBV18,CASSPGLDRRSYNEQFF,TGTGCCAGCTCACCGGGCTTGGACAGGCGGTCCTACAATGAGCAGTTCTTC
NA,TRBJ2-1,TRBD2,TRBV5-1,CASSLSGGGAYNEQFF,TGCGCCAGCAGCTTGAGCGGCGGGGGGGCCTACAATGAGCAGTTCTTC
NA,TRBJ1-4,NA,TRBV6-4,CASSPGGGEKLFF,TGTGCCAGCAGTCCGGGAGGAGGTGAAAAACTGTTTTTT
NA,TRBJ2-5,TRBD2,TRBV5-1,CASSLRPSGQETQYF,TGCGCCAGCAGCTTGAGGCCTAGCGGTCAAGAGACCCAGTACTTC
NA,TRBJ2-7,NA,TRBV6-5,CASGKGFSYEQYF,TGTGCCAGCGGGAAGGGATTCTCCTACGAGCAGTACTTC
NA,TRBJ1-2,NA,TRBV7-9,CASSLAGRLNYGYTF,TGTGCCAGCAGCTTAGCGGGACGTCTTAACTATGGCTACACCTTC
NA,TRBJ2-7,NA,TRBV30,CAWSVISDQQYF,TGTGCCTGGAGTGTAATATCGGACCAGCAGTACTTC
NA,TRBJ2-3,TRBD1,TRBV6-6,CASRTRQGGTDTQYF,TGTGCCAGCAGAACTCGACAGGGAGGCACAGATACGCAGTATTTT
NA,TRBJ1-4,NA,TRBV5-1,CASSLGQHANEKLFF,TGCGCCAGCAGCTTGGGACAGCACGCTAATGAAAAACTGTTTTTT
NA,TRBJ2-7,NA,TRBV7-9,CASSLNGNSYEQYF,TGTGCCAGCAGCTTAAACGGGAACTCCTACGAGCAGTACTTC
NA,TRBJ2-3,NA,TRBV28,CASSLSKGTDTQYF,TGTGCCAGCAGTTTAAGTAAGGGAACAGATACGCAGTATTTT
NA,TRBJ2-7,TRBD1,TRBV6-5,CASRYSRTGTYEQYF,TGTGCCAGCAGATACTCTCGGACAGGAACCTACGAGCAGTACTTC
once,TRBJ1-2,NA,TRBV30,CAWNPQEGYGYTF,TGTGCCTGGAACCCCCAGGAAGGGTATGGCTACACCTTC
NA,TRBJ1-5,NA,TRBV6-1,CASSDQDSNQPQHF,TGTGCCAGCAGCGACCAGGATAGCAATCAGCCCCAGCATTTT
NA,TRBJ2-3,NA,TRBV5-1,CASSLEGGADTQYF,TGCGCCAGCAGCTTAGAAGGGGGAGCAGATACGCAGTATTTT
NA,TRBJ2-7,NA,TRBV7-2,CASSLSYTYEQYF,TGTGCCAGCAGCTTAAGCTATACCTACGAGCAGTACTTC